This is a list of T cell receptor beta chains from one sample in a study of cytomegalovirus exposure and HLA in healthy donors. Method: immunoSEQ multiplex PCR; TCRdb's copy keeps in-frame clones and lacks some. The repertoire consists of some 150,000 clones, with about 80% occurring once and the leading ten covering approximately 2.3%. Source material: PBMCs. The receptors come from a man aged 25 to 40 in good health and CMV-seronegative. CDR3s include the opening cysteine and the closing phenylalanine or tryptophan.

V: TRBV5-4
CDR3: CASSLGTGREAFF

V: TRBV15
CDR3: CATRRASGTDYTGELFF

V: TRBV5-1
CDR3: CASSLGQGGFDTQYF

V: TRBV7-9
CDR3: CSSSLVEEKLFF

V: TRBV29-1
CDR3: CSVDAAGASNEQFF

V: TRBV6-4
CDR3: CASRTGPTNEKLFF

V: TRBV6-6
CDR3: CASSYSPTGDYGYTF

V: TRBV6-1
CDR3: CASRRSGATNEKLFF

V: TRBV6-5
CDR3: CASRLQQNSPLNF

V: TRBV28
CDR3: CASSSQGPRTGRGANVLTF

V: TRBV6-5
CDR3: CASSYFGPYNEQFF

V: TRBV6-1
CDR3: CASERRGHQETQYF

V: TRBV2
CDR3: CASRGGLAGTDTQYF

V: TRBV6-1
CDR3: CAGGVSGDSSYNEQFF

V: TRBV6-1
CDR3: CASSGLGGRYEQYF

V: TRBV4-1
CDR3: CASSPSGLAGGSSYNEQFF

V: TRBV30
CDR3: CAWSWERGEQFF

V: TRBV2
CDR3: CASSETEGSTEAFF

V: TRBV10-1
CDR3: CASSETRTSGGVGTDTQYF

V: TRBV5-1
CDR3: CASSPGTRQEETQYF

V: TRBV5-4
CDR3: CASSPLWVSGQSSYEQYF

V: TRBV9
CDR3: CASSVHFRTSGTNTGELFF

V: TRBV28
CDR3: CASSSPGTGTEAFF

V: TRBV29-1
CDR3: CSVEIEDRAIYEQYF

V: TRBV7-9
CDR3: CASSLGQGAQNEQFF

V: TRBV7-9
CDR3: CASSLGQALAENIQYF

V: TRBV7-9
CDR3: CASSFSQVAGVGYTF

V: TRBV14
CDR3: CASSQGRNYGYTF

V: TRBV7-9
CDR3: CSSSLTGGNTGELFF

V: TRBV5-1
CDR3: CASSLGGTGPHGYTF

V: TRBV5-5
CDR3: CASSTWTGMNTEAFF

V: TRBV5-1
CDR3: CASSSGAPDEQYF

V: TRBV29-1
CDR3: CSVQDAGQLVF

V: TRBV7-8
CDR3: CASSPGDRGIRGNTIYF

V: TRBV6-1
CDR3: CASRGGIDGYTF

V: TRBV28
CDR3: CASSSQQGSGEKLFF

V: TRBV5-1
CDR3: CASSFGGQGTEAFF

V: TRBV5-6
CDR3: CASSLKSEQYF

V: TRBV5-6
CDR3: CASSLRGNYGYTF

V: TRBV4-1
CDR3: CASSYRGPRDEQYF

V: TRBV4-2
CDR3: CASSQEYGGESTYEQYF

V: TRBV19
CDR3: CASSTGLAVQETQYF

V: TRBV18
CDR3: CASSPPTDSYEQYF

V: TRBV27
CDR3: CASSLETSGLDEQFF

V: TRBV7-2
CDR3: CASSFIGRAQHF

V: TRBV20-1
CDR3: CRARLDAEAFF

V: TRBV7-9
CDR3: CASSSGHYEQYF

V: TRBV28
CDR3: CASFSGPLSNQPQHF

V: TRBV5-1
CDR3: CASSSTGNTNEKLFF

V: TRBV7-3
CDR3: CASSTAGGLGSEQFF

V: TRBV5-1
CDR3: CASSLGLAYSDTQYF

V: TRBV7-2
CDR3: CASSLGLAVMSSYEQYF

V: TRBV18
CDR3: CASSPAGQANSPLHF

V: TRBV27
CDR3: CASSLQDSSTQYF